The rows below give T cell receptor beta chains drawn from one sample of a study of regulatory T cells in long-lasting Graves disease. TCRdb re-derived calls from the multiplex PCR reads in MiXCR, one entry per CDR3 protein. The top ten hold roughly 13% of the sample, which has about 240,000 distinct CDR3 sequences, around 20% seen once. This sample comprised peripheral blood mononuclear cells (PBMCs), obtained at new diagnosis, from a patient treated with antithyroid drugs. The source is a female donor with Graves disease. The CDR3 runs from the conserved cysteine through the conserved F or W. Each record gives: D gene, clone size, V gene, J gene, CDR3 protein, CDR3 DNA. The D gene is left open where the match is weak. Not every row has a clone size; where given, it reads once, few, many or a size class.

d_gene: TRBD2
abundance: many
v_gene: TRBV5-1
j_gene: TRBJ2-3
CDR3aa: CASSSPTSGTGTDTQYF
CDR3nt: TGCGCCAGCAGCTCCCCCACCAGCGGGACCGGCACAGATACGCAGTATTTT

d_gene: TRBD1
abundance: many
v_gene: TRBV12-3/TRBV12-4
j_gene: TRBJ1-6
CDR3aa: CASSPRDRVTNSPLHF
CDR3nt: TGTGCCAGCAGTCCCCGGGACAGGGTCACTAATTCACCCCTCCACTTT

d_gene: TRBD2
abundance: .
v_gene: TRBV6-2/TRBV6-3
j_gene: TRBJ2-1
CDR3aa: CASSSLLAAYNEQFF
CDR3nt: TGTGCCAGCAGTTCACTTCTAGCGGCCTACAATGAGCAGTTCTTC

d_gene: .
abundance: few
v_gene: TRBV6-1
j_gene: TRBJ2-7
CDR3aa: CASSNPGQKYEQYF
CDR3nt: TGTGCCAGCAGTAACCCGGGACAAAAATACGAGCAGTACTTC

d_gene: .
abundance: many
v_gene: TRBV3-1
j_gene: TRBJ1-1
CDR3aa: CASILTPGTEAFF
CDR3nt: TGTGCCAGCATTCTCACCCCCGGGACTGAAGCTTTCTTT

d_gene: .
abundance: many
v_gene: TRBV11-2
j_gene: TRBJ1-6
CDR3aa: CASSLENGGNSPLHF
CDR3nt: TGTGCCAGCAGCTTAGAGAACGGTGGGAATTCACCCCTCCACTTT

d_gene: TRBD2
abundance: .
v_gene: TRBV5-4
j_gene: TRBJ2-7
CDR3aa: CASSWVAGTGSYEQYF
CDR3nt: TGTGCCAGCAGCTGGGTAGCGGGAACGGGGTCCTACGAGCAGTACTTC

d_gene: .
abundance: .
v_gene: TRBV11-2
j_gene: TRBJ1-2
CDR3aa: CASSLGPGGRKGYTF
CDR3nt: TGTGCCAGCAGCTTAGGACCCGGGGGCCGGAAGGGCTACACCTTC

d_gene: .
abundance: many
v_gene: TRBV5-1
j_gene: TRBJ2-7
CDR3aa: CASSRTALDEQYF
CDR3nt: TGCGCCAGCAGTAGGACAGCCCTGGACGAGCAGTACTTC

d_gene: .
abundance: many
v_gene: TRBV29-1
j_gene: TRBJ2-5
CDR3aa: CSVEGRWGESRGETQYF
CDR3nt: TGCAGCGTTGAAGGGCGGTGGGGGGAGTCTAGGGGAGAGACCCAGTACTTC

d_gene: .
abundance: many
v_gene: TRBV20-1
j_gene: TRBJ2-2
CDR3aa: CSAKEAGAVSTGELFF
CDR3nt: TGCAGTGCAAAAGAGGCGGGGGCGGTTAGCACCGGGGAGCTGTTTTTT

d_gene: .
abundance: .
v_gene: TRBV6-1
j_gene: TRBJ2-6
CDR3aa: CASSSTWSGANVLTF
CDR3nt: TGTGCCAGCAGTAGCACATGGTCTGGGGCCAACGTCCTGACTTTC

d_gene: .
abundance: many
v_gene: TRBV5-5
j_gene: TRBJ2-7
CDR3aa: CASSFTPYEQYF
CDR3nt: TGTGCCAGCAGCTTCACACCTTACGAGCAGTACTTC

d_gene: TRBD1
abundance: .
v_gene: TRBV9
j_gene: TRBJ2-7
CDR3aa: CASSVTGTGDYEQYF
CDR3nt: TGTGCCAGCAGCGTTACCGGGACAGGGGATTACGAGCAGTACTTC

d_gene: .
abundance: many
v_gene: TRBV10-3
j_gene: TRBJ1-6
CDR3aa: CAIARDSYNSPLHF
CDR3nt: TGTGCCATCGCTCGAGACTCCTATAATTCACCCCTCCACTTT

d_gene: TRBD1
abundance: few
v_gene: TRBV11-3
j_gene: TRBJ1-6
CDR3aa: CASSGDRVYSPLHF
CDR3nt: TGTGCCAGCAGCGGGGACAGGGTTTATTCACCCCTCCACTTT

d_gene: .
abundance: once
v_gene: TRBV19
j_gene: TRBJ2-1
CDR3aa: CASSIRAFPAGEQFF
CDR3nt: TGTGCCAGTAGTATCCGGGCTTTTCCGGCAGGGGAGCAGTTCTTC

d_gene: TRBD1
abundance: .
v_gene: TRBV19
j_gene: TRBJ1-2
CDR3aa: CASGAGGGGYTF
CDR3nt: TGTGCCAGTGGGGCAGGGGGCGGTGGCTACACCTTC

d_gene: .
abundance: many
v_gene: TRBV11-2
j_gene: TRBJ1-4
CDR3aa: CASSQGTLMIEKLFF
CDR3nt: TGTGCCAGCAGCCAGGGGACTTTAATGATTGAAAAACTGTTTTTT

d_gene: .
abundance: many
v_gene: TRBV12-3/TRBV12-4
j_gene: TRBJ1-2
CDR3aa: CASSSPSGLGYTF
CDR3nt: TGTGCCAGCAGCAGCCCGTCAGGGCTTGGCTACACCTTC

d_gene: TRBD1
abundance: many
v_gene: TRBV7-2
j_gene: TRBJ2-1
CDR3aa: CASSHPTGSLSGGYNEQFF
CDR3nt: TGTGCCAGCAGCCATCCGACAGGGAGTTTGTCTGGCGGCTACAATGAGCAGTTCTTC

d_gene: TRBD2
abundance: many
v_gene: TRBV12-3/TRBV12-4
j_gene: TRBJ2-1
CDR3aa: CASTLGRGLYNEQFF
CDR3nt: TGTGCCAGCACCCTGGGGAGGGGTCTCTACAATGAGCAGTTCTTC

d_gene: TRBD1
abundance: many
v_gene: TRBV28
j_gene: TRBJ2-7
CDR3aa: CASSFQLRDRGTYEQYF
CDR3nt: TGTGCCAGCAGTTTCCAGCTCCGGGACAGGGGAACCTACGAGCAGTACTTC

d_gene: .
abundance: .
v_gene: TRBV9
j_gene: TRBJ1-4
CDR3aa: CASSVSRGNEKLFF
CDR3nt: TGTGCCAGCAGCGTATCTAGGGGCAATGAAAAACTGTTTTTT

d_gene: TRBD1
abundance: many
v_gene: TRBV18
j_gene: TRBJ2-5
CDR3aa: CASSPWWDRGRETQYF
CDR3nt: TGTGCCAGCTCACCATGGTGGGACAGGGGGCGAGAGACCCAGTACTTC

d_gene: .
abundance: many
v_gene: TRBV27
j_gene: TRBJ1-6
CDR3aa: CASSKLRGLNSPLHF
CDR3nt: TGTGCCAGCAGTAAACTCAGGGGCTTGAATTCACCCCTCCACTTT

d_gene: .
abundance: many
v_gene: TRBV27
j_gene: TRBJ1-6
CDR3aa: CASTTSYNSPLHF
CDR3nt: TGTGCCAGCACGACGAGCTATAATTCACCCCTCCACTTT

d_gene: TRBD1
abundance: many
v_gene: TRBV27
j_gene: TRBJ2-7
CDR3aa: CASSFGTADHEQYF
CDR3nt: TGTGCCAGCAGTTTCGGGACAGCAGACCACGAGCAGTACTTC

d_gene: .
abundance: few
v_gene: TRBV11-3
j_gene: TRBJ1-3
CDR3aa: CASSASWGIFSGNTIYF
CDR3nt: TGTGCCAGCAGCGCCTCCTGGGGCATCTTCTCTGGAAACACCATATATTTT

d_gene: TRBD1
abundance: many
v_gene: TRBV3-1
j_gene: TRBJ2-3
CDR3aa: CASNPGTGRADTQYF
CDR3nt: TGTGCCAGCAACCCCGGGACAGGGAGGGCAGATACGCAGTATTTT

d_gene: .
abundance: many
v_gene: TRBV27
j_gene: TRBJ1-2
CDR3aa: CASRETDSGYTF
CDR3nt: TGTGCCAGCAGGGAGACAGACTCGGGCTACACCTTC

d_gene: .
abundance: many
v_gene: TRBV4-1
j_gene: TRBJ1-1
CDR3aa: CASSPPRGTPEAFF
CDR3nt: TGCGCCAGCAGCCCCCCTAGAGGGACTCCTGAAGCTTTCTTT

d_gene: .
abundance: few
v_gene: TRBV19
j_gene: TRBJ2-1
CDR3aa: CATKMDTSSYNEQFF
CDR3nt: TGTGCCACCAAAATGGACACCAGCTCCTACAATGAGCAGTTCTTC

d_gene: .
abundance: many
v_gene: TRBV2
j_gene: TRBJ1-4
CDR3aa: CASTRTNSPTNEKLFF
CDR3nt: TGTGCCAGCACCCGGACCAATTCACCAACTAATGAAAAACTGTTTTTT

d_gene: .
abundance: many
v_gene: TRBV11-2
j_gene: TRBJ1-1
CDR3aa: CASSLGSQTGGTEAFF
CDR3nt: TGTGCCAGCAGCTTAGGAAGCCAGACGGGTGGAACTGAAGCTTTCTTT

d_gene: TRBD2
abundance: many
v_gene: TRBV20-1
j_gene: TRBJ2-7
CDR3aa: CSARPTSGGTYEQYF
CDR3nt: TGCAGTGCTAGACCTACTAGCGGGGGGACCTACGAGCAGTACTTC

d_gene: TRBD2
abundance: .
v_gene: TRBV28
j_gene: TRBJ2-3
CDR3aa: CASSLPAGPSTDTQYF
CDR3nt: TGTGCCAGCAGTTTACCAGCGGGACCAAGCACAGATACGCAGTATTTT

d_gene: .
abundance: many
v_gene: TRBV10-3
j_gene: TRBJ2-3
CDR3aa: CASRMNLQDTQYF
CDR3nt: TGTGCCAGCAGGATGAACTTGCAAGATACGCAGTATTTT

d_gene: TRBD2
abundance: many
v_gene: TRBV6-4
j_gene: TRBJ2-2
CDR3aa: CASTQLAGDVTGELFF
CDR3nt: TGTGCCAGCACCCAACTAGCGGGGGACGTCACCGGGGAGCTGTTTTTT

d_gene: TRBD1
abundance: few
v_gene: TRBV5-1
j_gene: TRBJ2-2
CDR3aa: CASSGTGTGFNGELFF
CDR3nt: TGCGCCAGCAGCGGAACCGGGACAGGGTTTAACGGGGAGCTGTTTTTT

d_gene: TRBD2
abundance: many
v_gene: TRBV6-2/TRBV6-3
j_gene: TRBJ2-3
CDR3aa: CASSDRLAGRHTDTQYF
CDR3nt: TGTGCCAGCAGTGACAGACTAGCGGGGAGACACACAGATACGCAGTATTTT

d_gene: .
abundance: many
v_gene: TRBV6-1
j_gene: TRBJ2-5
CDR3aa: CASRTSQETQYF
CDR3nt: TGTGCCAGCAGGACCTCCCAAGAGACCCAGTACTTC

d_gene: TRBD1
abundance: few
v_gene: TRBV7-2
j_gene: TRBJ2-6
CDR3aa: CASSTRTGTGGTGANVLTF
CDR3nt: TGTGCCAGCAGCACTCGGACCGGGACAGGGGGAACTGGGGCCAACGTCCTGACTTTC

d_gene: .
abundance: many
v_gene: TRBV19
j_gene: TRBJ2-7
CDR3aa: CASQSGRAGYEQYF
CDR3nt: TGTGCCAGCCAGTCGGGGCGCGCCGGCTACGAGCAGTACTTC

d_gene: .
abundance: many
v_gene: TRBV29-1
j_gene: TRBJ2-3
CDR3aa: CSVRKQGTDTQYF
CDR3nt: TGCAGCGTTAGAAAACAGGGAACAGATACGCAGTATTTT

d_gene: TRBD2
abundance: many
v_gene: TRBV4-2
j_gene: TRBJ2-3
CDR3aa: CASSEGTGRESDTQYF
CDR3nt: TGTGCCAGCAGCGAAGGGACTGGGAGGGAATCTGATACGCAGTATTTT

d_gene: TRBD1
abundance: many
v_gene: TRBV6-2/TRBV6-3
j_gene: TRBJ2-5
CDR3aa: CASSYADRVAETQYF
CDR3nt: TGTGCCAGCAGTTACGCAGACAGGGTGGCGGAGACCCAGTACTTC